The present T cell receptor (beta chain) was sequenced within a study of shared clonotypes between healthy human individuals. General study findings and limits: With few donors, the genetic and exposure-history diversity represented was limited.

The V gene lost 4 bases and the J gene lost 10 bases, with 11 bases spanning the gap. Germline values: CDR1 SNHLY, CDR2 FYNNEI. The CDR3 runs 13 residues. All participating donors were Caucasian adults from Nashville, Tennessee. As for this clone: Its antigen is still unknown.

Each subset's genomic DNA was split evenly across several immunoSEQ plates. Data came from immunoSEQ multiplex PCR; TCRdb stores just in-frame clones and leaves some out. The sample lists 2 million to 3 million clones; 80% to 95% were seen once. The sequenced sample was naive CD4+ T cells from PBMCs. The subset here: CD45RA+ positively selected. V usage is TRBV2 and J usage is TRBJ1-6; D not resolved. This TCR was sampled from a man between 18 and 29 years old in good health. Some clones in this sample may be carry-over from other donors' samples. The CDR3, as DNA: TGTGCCAGCAGTGGGCCTTTGAACTCACCCCTCCACTTT. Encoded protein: CASSGPLNSPLHF.